The rows below give T cell receptor beta chains drawn from one sample of a study of blood T cell repertoires in COVID-19. The data were produced by immunoSEQ multiplex PCR, yet TCRdb's version contains in-frame clones alone and is incomplete. The sample consists of 250,000 to 300,000 clones, approximately 90% of them appearing once. Material for sequencing was peripheral blood. The origin of the receptors is a man between 35 and 55 years old with acute or convalescent COVID-19. CDR3s leave out the opening cysteine and the closing phenylalanine or tryptophan.

TRBV5-1,TRBJ1-5,ASSPGQGYNQPQH
TRBV12-3/TRBV12-4,TRBJ2-3,ASSFYPDTQY
TRBV12-3/TRBV12-4,TRBJ1-1,ASTGFPLTEAF
TRBV18,TRBJ2-7,ASSPRGGSYEQY
TRBV11-2,TRBJ1-2,ASSSRQVHNGYT
TRBV11-2,TRBJ1-3,ASSITDSGNTIY
TRBV11-2,TRBJ2-7,ASSLDRGRTYEQY
TRBV30,TRBJ2-7,AWSVLRGTGSSYEQY
TRBV7-9,TRBJ1-2,ASSLGQANYGYT
TRBV23-1,TRBJ1-1,ARVNRGRMNTEAF
TRBV29-1,TRBJ2-5,SVVRGETQY